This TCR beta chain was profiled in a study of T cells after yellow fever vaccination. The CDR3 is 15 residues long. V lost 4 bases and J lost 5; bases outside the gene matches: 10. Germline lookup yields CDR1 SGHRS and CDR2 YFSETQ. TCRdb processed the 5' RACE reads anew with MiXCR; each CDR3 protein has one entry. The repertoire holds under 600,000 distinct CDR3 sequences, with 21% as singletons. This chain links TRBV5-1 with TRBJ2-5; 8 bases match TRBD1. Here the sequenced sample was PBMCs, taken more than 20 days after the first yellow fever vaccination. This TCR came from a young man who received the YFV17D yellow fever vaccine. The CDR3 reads CASSPTGADWETQYF. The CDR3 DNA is TGCGCCAGCAGCCCGACAGGGGCCGACTGGGAGACCCAGTACTTC.